This T cell receptor (beta chain) was captured by sequencing in a study of cytomegalovirus exposure and HLA in healthy donors. The trim removed 4 bases at V and 2 bases at J, leaving 6 bases unmatched. The length of the CDR3 is 15 residues. In germline, CDR1 is LNHDA, CDR2 SQIVND (reference sequence). PCR was performed using 60 Vbeta and 13 Jbeta primers. TCRdb's copy holds only in-frame clones and misses some; the assay was immunoSEQ multiplex PCR. The data hold over 90,000 clones, with approximately 71% observed a single time. This clone showed up just a few times. The TCR sequence derives from a male donor in good health and CMV-seropositive. V gene TRBV19 combines with J gene TRBJ2-3, with 7 bases identical to TRBD2. Sequencing used PBMCs. CDR3 sequence: CASSTQAGITDTQYF. CDR3 nucleotide sequence: TGTGCCAGTAGTACCCAAGCGGGGATCACAGATACGCAGTATTTT.